Listed below are T cell receptor beta chains from one sample, sequenced in a study of cytomegalovirus exposure and HLA in healthy donors. Here immunoSEQ multiplex PCR was the method, and the copy in TCRdb shows in-frame clones only, minus some. This sample has about 160,000 clones; approximately 81% occur once, and the top ten carry roughly 2.1%. The sequenced sample consisted of PBMCs. Receptors were obtained from a young man in good health and CMV-seropositive. Both conserved end residues are part of each CDR3. D genes are given only for firm matches.

cdr3_aa | cdr3_nt | v_call | d_call | j_call
CSAPGQGQAFF | TGCAGTGCCCCAGGACAGGGACAAGCTTTCTTT | TRBV20-1 | TRBD1 | TRBJ1-1
CASTSGFYEQYF | TGTGCCAGTACTAGCGGATTCTACGAGCAGTACTTC | TRBV6-6 | TRBD2 | TRBJ2-7
CASRPTGPGTGELFF | TGTGCCAGCAGGCCGACAGGGCCGGGAACCGGGGAGCTGTTTTTT | TRBV6-5 | TRBD1 | TRBJ2-2
CASSREGSPLHF | TGTGCCAGCAGTCGGGAAGGGTCACCCCTCCACTTT | TRBV27 | . | TRBJ1-6
CASVRGGDTQYF | TGTGCCAGCGTTCGTGGGGGGGATACGCAGTATTTT | TRBV7-9 | . | TRBJ2-3
CASSDRAQETQYF | TGTGCCAGCAGTGACAGGGCCCAAGAGACCCAGTACTTC | TRBV2 | . | TRBJ2-5
CASSQAWAGGFYNEQFF | TGCGCCAGCAGCCAAGCTTGGGCGGGGGGTTTCTACAATGAGCAGTTCTTC | TRBV4-1 | TRBD2 | TRBJ2-1
CASSPIRGKKFYGYTF | TGCGCCAGCAGCCCCATTCGCGGCAAAAAGTTCTATGGCTACACCTTC | TRBV4-1 | . | TRBJ1-2
CATSRGLISSYEQYF | TGTGCCACCAGCAGAGGACTTATAAGCTCCTACGAGCAGTACTTC | TRBV15 | . | TRBJ2-7
CASSYGGRGSNQPQHF | TGTGCCAGCAGTTACGGGGGGCGCGGGAGCAATCAGCCCCAGCATTTT | TRBV27 | . | TRBJ1-5
CSGSTGGVYGYTF | TGCAGCGGCTCGACAGGGGGGGTCTATGGCTACACCTTC | TRBV29-1 | TRBD1 | TRBJ1-2